The 30 T cell receptor beta chains reported below all come from one sample, sequenced in a study of a mutant IDH1 vaccine in newly diagnosed glioma. This sample's time point: baseline, week 1 (first vaccination visit). The sample's treatment: pre-vaccination baseline after standard-of-care therapy. Only in-frame clones appear in the TCRdb table, and some are missing; sequencing was by immunoSEQ multiplex PCR. The data contain roughly 68,000 clones, 60% to 85% of them seen just once; the ten biggest clones take up roughly 8.2%. This specimen consisted of PBMCs, obtained from a glioma patient treated with radiotherapy, temozolomide or both. Source of these receptors: a man aged 50-59 years with glioma.

This chain links TRBV4-2 with TRBJ2-2; D gene uncertain. The CDR3 totals 14 residues. Trimming took off 4 bases at V and 0 bases at J, with 6 bases between the two ends. Germline CDR1 and CDR2: LGHNA and YNFKEQ. The CDR3, as DNA: TGTGCCAGCAGCCCTACAACGAACACCGGGGAGCTGTTTTTT. Its translation: CASSPTTNTGELFF.

This sequence joins TRBV5-5 and TRBJ1-2, with TRBD1 matching 7 bases. Germline V CDR1 and CDR2: SGHKS, YYEKEE (reference sequence). The CDR3 is made up of 13 amino acids. J was trimmed by 8 bases and V by 3 bases; bases with no gene match: 7. The CDR3 region is CASSWTGEHGYTF. CDR3 sequence (DNA): TGTGCCAGCAGCTGGACAGGAGAGCACGGCTACACCTTC. The full variable domain, rest sourced from reference TRBV5-5 and TRBJ1-2, is DAGVTQSPTHLIKTRGQQVTLRCSPISGHKSVSWYQQVLGQGPQFIFQYYEKEERGRGNFPDRFSARQFPNYSSELNVNALLLGDSALYLCASSWTGEHGYTFGSGTRLTVV.

The V call is TRBV11-2, the J call TRBJ1-1; 10 bases line up with TRBD1. The CDR3 is made up of 14 amino acids. Germline V gene sequence: CDR1 SGHAT, CDR2 FQNNGV. V trimming: 5 bases; J trimming: 6 bases; junction bases outside the gene matches: 6. The CDR3 sequence: CASSADRGRSEAFF. CDR3 DNA: TGTGCCAGCAGCGCCGACAGGGGGCGGTCTGAAGCTTTCTTT.

In DNA, the CDR3 is TGTGCCAGCAGCTTGATAGCGGGCTCCTACAATGAGCAGTTCTTC. This codes for CASSLIAGSYNEQFF. J is TRBJ2-1 and V is TRBV7-9, with 7 bases lining up with TRBD2. CDR3 length: 15 residues. Unmatched junction bases numbered 2, after V lost 3 bases and J lost 0 bases. Germline values: CDR1 SEHNR, CDR2 FQNEAQ (reference sequence).

This chain joins TRBV29-1 and TRBJ2-7; TRBD2 aligns across 9 bases. Trimming removed 6 bases from V and 2 bases from J; junction bases left unmatched: 23. Germline CDR1 SQVTM, CDR2 ANQGSEA. This CDR3 comprises 19 residues. The chain's CDR3 is CSVGAEGGRTSGGTYEQYF. The DNA for the CDR3 is TGCAGCGTGGGGGCAGAGGGGGGGCGCACGAGCGGGGGGACCTACGAGCAGTACTTC.

This clone was detected once. The genes are TRBV2 and TRBJ1-1; 7 bases are shared with TRBD1. Trimming took 6 bases from V and 5 from J; bases not matched to a gene: 6. Germline-derived CDR1 and CDR2 are SNHLY and FYNNEI. CDR3 length: 13 residues. The CDR3 DNA is TGTGCCAGCAGGGCACAGGGGCGGACTGAAGCTTTCTTT. As protein: CASRAQGRTEAFF.

The chain carries TRBV28 and TRBJ1-1; 7 nucleotides match TRBD1. The germline gives CDR1 MDHEN, CDR2 SYDVKM. With V trimmed by 10 bases and J by 5 bases, 10 bases remained unmatched. This CDR3 is 13 amino acids long. For the CDR3, the DNA is TGTGCCACGTCCCAGGGGGGTATAACTGAAGCTTTCTTT. Residues: CATSQGGITEAFF.

The V gene is TRBV30, the J gene TRBJ1-4; possible D gene TRBD1, 6 bases. Germline CDR1 is GTSNPN and CDR2 is SVGIG (reference sequence). V was pared by 1 base and J by 6 bases, with 18 bases between. The CDR3 consists of 16 residues. The chain's CDR3 is CAWSAVQGGSYEKLFF. DNA for the CDR3: TGTGCCTGGAGTGCCGTCCAAGGGGGGTCCTATGAAAAACTGTTTTTT.

The CDR3, as DNA: TGTGCCAGCGGGGATACTCAGCCCCAGCATTTT. It is translated as CASGDTQPQHF. The rearrangement joins TRBV25-1 to TRBJ1-5; D gene unclear. With 8 bases removed from V and 6 bases from J, the gap between germline ends came to 8 bases. Germline CDR1 is MGHDK and CDR2 is SYGVNS. The CDR3 has 11 residues.

The rearrangement links TRBV25-1 to TRBJ1-4; TRBD1 might be the D (5 bases). Germline lookup yields CDR1 MGHDK and CDR2 SYGVNS. V lost 2 bases to trimming and J lost 8 bases, with 12 bases between them. This CDR3 contains 14 residues. The CDR3 sequence: CASSEAGAGEKLFF. CDR3 in DNA: TGTGCCAGCAGTGAAGCCGGGGCGGGAGAAAAACTGTTTTTT.

This sequence joins TRBV5-4 and TRBJ2-1, with 12 nucleotides matching TRBD2. The germline V gene encodes CDR1 SGHNT and CDR2 YYREEE (reference sequence). The CDR3 contains 18 residues. Trimming removed 1 base from V and 7 bases from J; junction bases left unmatched: 12. CDR3 DNA sequence: TGTGCCAGCAGCTTGTATAGGCCTAGCGGGGGGGTAGTAAATGAGCAGTTCTTC. This codes for CASSLYRPSGGVVNEQFF.

Only a few counts were recorded for this clone. The gene calls are TRBV7-6 and TRBJ2-1; no clear D gene. V gave up 1 base and J gave up 3 bases, with 10 bases separating them. The germline CDR1 and CDR2 sequences are SGHVS and FNYEAQ. The CDR3 runs to 15 residues. The CDR3 here is CASSLETGLYNEQFF. The CDR3 DNA reads as TGTGCCAGCAGCTTAGAGACGGGCCTCTACAATGAGCAGTTCTTC.

The V gene is TRBV6-6, the J gene TRBJ2-7; no definite D call. CDR1 is MNHNY, CDR2 SVGAGI, per germline (reference sequence). V was clipped by 6 bases and J by 4 bases, with 10 bases between them. The CDR3 totals 12 residues. The CDR3 sequence is CASSLSSYEQYF. The CDR3 DNA reads TGTGCCAGCAGCCTCAGCTCTTACGAGCAGTACTTC.

The J gene is TRBJ1-1, the V gene TRBV11-1; no definite D call. This CDR3 has 13 amino acids. Per germline, CDR1 SGHAT and CDR2 FQDESV (reference sequence). The V and J ends lost 2 bases and 5 bases respectively, with 9 bases between them. The CDR3, as DNA: TGTGCCAGCAGCTTAAACCCCAGGACTGAAGCTTTCTTT. Protein product: CASSLNPRTEAFF.

V usage is TRBV5-6 and J usage is TRBJ1-1, with 9 nucleotides matching TRBD1. Germline-derived CDR1 and CDR2 are SGHDT and YYEEEE. The junction had 8 bases not matched to a gene; V was cut back by 2 bases and J by 3 bases. This CDR3 has 16 residues. The CDR3 protein is CASSLTGTGLDTEAFF. The CDR3 nucleotides read TGTGCCAGCAGCTTAACCGGGACAGGGCTGGACACTGAAGCTTTCTTT.

The chain joins TRBV4-1 to TRBJ1-1; 9 bases line up with TRBD1. CDR3 size: 18 residues. V trimming: 0 bases; J trimming: 4 bases; junction bases outside the gene matches: 12. Germline V gives CDR1 MGHRA, CDR2 YSYEKL. The CDR3 spells CASSQDRRQGVGVTEAFF. CDR3 bases: TGCGCCAGCAGCCAAGACAGGAGACAGGGGGTCGGTGTCACTGAAGCTTTCTTT.

The chain links TRBV7-8 to TRBJ1-1, with D perhaps matching TRBD1 (5 bases). V was cut by 3 bases and J by 4 bases, with 15 bases left in between. This CDR3 is 15 amino acids long. Germline CDR1 is SGHVS and CDR2 is FQNEAQ. CDR3: CASSLGRGGGTEAFF. The CDR3 bases are TGTGCCAGCAGCTTGGGGAGGGGCGGGGGCACTGAAGCTTTCTTT.

The V call is TRBV7-3, the J call TRBJ2-3; D is perhaps TRBD1 or TRBD2 (5 bases each). This CDR3 contains 14 residues. V gave up 2 bases and J gave up 4 bases, with 10 bases separating them. CDR1 is SGHTA and CDR2 is FQGTGA in the germline V gene. CDR3 in DNA: TGTGCCAGCAGCTTAGGTCGGGGCGCAGATACGCAGTATTTT. Amino acid sequence: CASSLGRGADTQYF.

The genes are TRBV28 and TRBJ1-2, with D perhaps matching TRBD1 (5 bases). CDR1 and CDR2 from the germline V gene are MDHEN and SYDVKM. Trimming stripped 6 bases from V and 5 bases from J, with 16 bases between. CDR3 length equals 14 residues. CDR3 region: CASRPPGTAYGYTF. The CDR3 nucleotides are TGTGCCAGCAGGCCCCCCGGGACGGCGTATGGCTACACCTTC.

The chain combines TRBV9 with TRBJ2-5; D possibly corresponds to TRBD1 (6 bases). The germline CDR1 and CDR2 sequences are SGDLS and YYNGEE. V was pared by 4 bases and J by 2 bases, with 15 bases between. CDR3 length equals 15 residues. The CDR3 DNA reads as TGTGCCAGCAGCCCCAGGGGAGTGAGTCAAGAGACCCAGTACTTC. Its translation: CASSPRGVSQETQYF.

The J gene is TRBJ2-5, the V gene TRBV11-2; D may be TRBD1 or TRBD2 (5 bases each). This CDR3 contains 14 residues. V was shortened by 3 bases and J by 7 bases, with 15 bases between the two germline ends. The germline CDR1 and CDR2 sequences are SGHAT and FQNNGV. The chain's CDR3 is CASSFGQGEWTQYF. CDR3 nucleotide sequence: TGTGCCAGCAGCTTCGGGCAGGGAGAGTGGACCCAGTACTTC. Filled out from reference TRBV11-2 and TRBJ2-5, the complete variable domain reads EAGVAQSPRYKIIEKRQSVAFWCNPISGHATLYWYQQILGQGPKLLIQFQNNGVVDDSQLPKDRFSAERLKGVDSTLKIQPAKLEDSAVYLCASSFGQGEWTQYFGPGTRLLVL.

The gene calls are TRBV11-2 and TRBJ2-1; possibly TRBD2 for D (7 bases). This CDR3 has 15 amino acids. V lost 6 bases and J lost 4, with 16 bases in between. Germline-derived CDR1 and CDR2 are SGHAT and FQNNGV. Written as DNA, the CDR3 is TGTGCCAGCAGTTTGGAGGGGGGGGGATACAATGAGCAGTTCTTC. It codes for CASSLEGGGYNEQFF. The entire variable domain, with the rest obtained from reference TRBV11-2 and TRBJ2-1, is as follows: EAGVAQSPRYKIIEKRQSVAFWCNPISGHATLYWYQQILGQGPKLLIQFQNNGVVDDSQLPKDRFSAERLKGVDSTLKIQPAKLEDSAVYLCASSLEGGGYNEQFFGPGTRLTVL.

The chain couples TRBV19 to TRBJ1-4, with D unclear. Germline loops: CDR1 LNHDA, CDR2 SQIVND (reference sequence). V gave up 5 bases and J gave up 12 bases, with 13 bases separating them. The length of the CDR3 is 12 residues. This CDR3 reads CASSFGRAELFF. CDR3 bases: TGTGCCAGTAGTTTCGGACGCGCGGAACTGTTTTTT.

This clone was seen only once. The chain has TRBV6-5 and TRBJ1-1; TRBD1 is a possible D gene (6 bases). Trimming left V 1 base short and J 1 base short, with 13 bases between. The CDR3 loop spans 16 amino acids. Germline loops: CDR1 MNHEY, CDR2 SVGAGI. In DNA form, the CDR3 reads TGTGCCAGCAGTTACTACCCACAGGGAAGGAACACTGAAGCTTTCTTT. This sequence encodes CASSYYPQGRNTEAFF.

This clone was seen a few times. Here the CDR3 DNA reads TGTGCCAGCAGTTACTCGAGGAACACTGAAGCTTTCTTT. It is translated as CASSYSRNTEAFF. The chain has TRBV6-5 and TRBJ1-1; D not resolved. This CDR3 is 13 amino acids long. V was trimmed by 0 bases and J by 1 base, leaving 3 bases between them. CDR1 is MNHEY and CDR2 is SVGAGI in the germline V gene.

The V call is TRBV19, the J call TRBJ2-3; 8 bases align to TRBD1. CDR3 length: 14 amino acids. CDR1 LNHDA and CDR2 SQIVND come from the germline V gene (reference sequence). With 10 bases clipped from V and 6 bases from J, the junction kept 12 bases outside the gene matches. Here the CDR3 reads CATKDRVPPDTQYF. The CDR3, as DNA: TGTGCCACCAAGGACAGGGTACCCCCGGATACGCAGTATTTT.

The CDR3 is CASSSKPAGGRLEQFF. CDR3 sequence (DNA): TGTGCCAGTAGTTCAAAACCCGCGGGGGGGCGTCTCGAGCAGTTCTTC. The rearrangement joins TRBV19 to TRBJ2-1; 9 bases map to TRBD2. CDR3 length: 16 residues. Germline CDR1 is LNHDA and CDR2 is SQIVND (reference sequence). V trimming: 5 bases; J trimming: 10 bases; junction bases outside the gene matches: 15.

V gene TRBV19 combines with J gene TRBJ1-5, with unresolved D. Looked up from germline, CDR1 is LNHDA and CDR2 is SQIVND (reference sequence). V was clipped by 3 bases and J by 3 bases, with 12 bases between them. The CDR3 extends over 15 amino acids. CDR3 protein: CASSMGREPNQPQHF. CDR3 DNA sequence: TGTGCCAGTAGTATGGGGAGGGAGCCCAATCAGCCCCAGCATTTT.

The chain employs TRBV2 and TRBJ1-5, with D possibly matching TRBD1 (6 bases). The CDR3 sequence is 15 residues long. CDR1 is SNHLY and CDR2 is FYNNEI in the germline V gene. V lost 10 bases and J lost 0, with 16 bases in between. The CDR3 reads CATRGDRNSNQPQHF. CDR3 DNA sequence: TGTGCCACGAGGGGTGACAGGAATAGCAATCAGCCCCAGCATTTT.

The J gene is TRBJ1-2, the V gene TRBV6-6; 7 positions agree with TRBD1. The CDR3 has 12 residues. Per the germline V gene, CDR1 is MNHNY and CDR2 is SVGAGI (reference sequence). The J segment lost 6 bases and the V segment lost 6 bases, leaving 4 bases of the junction unmatched. CDR3 region: CASRLDRNGYTF. DNA for the CDR3: TGTGCCAGCAGGCTGGACAGGAATGGCTACACCTTC.